This TCR beta chain comes out of a study of blood T cell repertoires in COVID-19 (dated by TCRdb to 2020 to 2022). As for the study more broadly: Samples from collaborators originated in the United States, Italy and Spain and spanned both the acute and convalescent phases of COVID-19. The repertoires were released in a freely available public database intended as a resource for research on the immune response to SARS-CoV-2. Where HLA class I and class II types were available, the types were taken from metadata supplied by the sample provider, not from assay-based typing. Deeply sampled blood TCRbeta repertoires from subjects exposed to, actively infected with, or recovered from COVID-19 were included in the dataset. The prospective study material was composed of cDNA or gDNA derived from T cells, B-cell-depleted T cells, or PBMCs. The samples were drawn from the first 160 participants of the ongoing ImmuneRACE study and from 950 to 1,500 subjects provided by 6 global collaborators. Sample metadata almost always included a de-identified subject ID, COVID-19 status, age in years and sex.

The immunoSEQ Assay, a bias-controlled multiplex PCR, was used to amplify TCRbeta CDR3 regions from genomic DNA. As for the original processing: Nucleated cell counts per sample were estimated from amplification of reference gene primers within the assay. To quantify the absolute abundance of each unique TCRbeta CDR3 rearrangement, sequence reads were collapsed and filtered. Productive Simpson clonality was computed per sample as the square root of Simpson's diversity index over productive rearrangements. TCRdb mirrors the immuneACCESS table, restricted to in-frame sequences. Some clones are absent from its copies; in checked studies, under half trace to an unresolved V gene, and the reason for the others is unknown. V and J calls and clone size are given by that table; D and trimming were obtained from the DNA. This sample lists about 100,000 clones; approximately 84% were detected once. The ten most abundant clones make up roughly a quarter of the sample.

With respect to this clone: It lacks a known antigen. Within one base of it there is no much larger clone, and no base qualities were kept.

What the work shows at the level of the full study, not this receptor alone: The amount of clinical and demographic metadata varied by source and participant and was provided uncurated.

Each collaborating institution followed its own protocols to collect whole blood in K2EDTA tubes. For TCRbeta analysis, collaborators shipped samples as frozen whole blood, isolated PBMCs, or DNA extracted from either of those sample types. The CDR3 contains 15 residues, cysteine and phenylalanine counted. Only the CDR3 DNA is retained, 45 bases long and in frame from the first base. Per the germline V gene, SGHVS is the CDR1 and FQNEAQ is the CDR2. V ends up 0 bases short and J 6 bases short, with an unmatched junction base count of 3. The receptor was isolated from a man aged 55 to 70 with acute or convalescent COVID-19. Recombination connected TRBV7-8 to TRBJ2-7, with 12 junctional bases fitting TRBD1. Sequencing was performed on peripheral blood. The bases are TGTGCCAGCAGCTTAGCCGGGACAGGGGGCTCCGAGCAGTACTTC. It codes for CASSLAGTGGSEQYF.